One sample yielded the 23 T cell receptor beta chains listed below, sequenced in a study of tumor-infiltrating lymphocytes in primary liver carcinoma. A primer matching the constant region was used to make TCR beta cDNA from 500 to 650 ng of total RNA. Employing slightly modified ARM-PCR, three nested multiplex PCR rounds were run, and these gave rise to the TCR beta libraries. In the first two PCR rounds, TRBV1-TRBV30 forward primers were paired with a C-beta reverse primer, and each round lasted approximately 9 cycles. TCRdb analysed the multiplex PCR reads with MiXCR anew, one entry per CDR3 protein. The sample yields 20,000 to 30,000 distinct CDR3 sequences, about three quarters seen once. It was from roughly 20-30 mg of unsorted bulk tissue that RNA and DNA were co-extracted. Sequencing used liver tumor tissue from sampling region 3. The subset denotes: tumor region T3, left-lateral pole. These receptors came from a man between 35 and 55 years old with primary liver carcinoma and hepatitis B virus infection.

In its sample, this clonotype was seen a few times. An end of the junction differs from the germline gene, which may be a read error. The chain is built from TRBV10-3 and TRBJ1-1, with a possible D match to TRBD1 (5 bases). Germline V gene data show CDR1 as ENHRY and CDR2 as SYGVKD. This CDR3 spans 13 amino acids. CDR3 sequence reads: CVITEQEGTEAFF. The CDR3 DNA reads as TGTGTCATCACTGAACAGGAGGGCACTGAAGCTTTCTTT.

This clonotype was detected ten times or more. The genes are TRBV5-1 and TRBJ2-7; the D call may be TRBD1 or TRBD2 (5 bases each). CDR3 length: 16 amino acids. V was cut by 0 bases and J by 1 base, with 14 bases left in between. Germline V gene sequence: CDR1 SGHRS, CDR2 YFSETQ. The CDR3 loop reads CASSLAPGPPSYEQYF. The CDR3 nucleotides are TGCGCCAGCAGCTTGGCTCCGGGACCACCTTCCTACGAGCAGTACTTC.

To note about this clonotype: The junction departs from germline at one end; a sequencing error may be responsible. The V gene is TRBV11-2, the J gene TRBJ2-3; D may be TRBD1 (6 bases). Per the germline V gene, CDR1 is SGHAT and CDR2 is FQNNGV. The CDR3 is 14 amino acids. This CDR3 is CASSLEGDTDTQYF. DNA for the CDR3: TGTGCCAGTAGCTTAGAGGGGGACACAGATACGCAGTATTTT. Full variable domain (remainder filled in from reference TRBV11-2 and TRBJ2-3): EAGVAQSPRYKIIEKRQSVAFWCNPISGHATLYWYQQILGQGPKLLIQFQNNGVVDDSQLPKDRFSAERLKGVDSTLKIQPAKLEDSAVYLCASSLEGDTDTQYFGPGTRLTVL.

Worth noting for this clonotype: Germline is not matched at one junction end, which may reflect a read error. This chain joins TRBV11-2 and TRBJ2-3, with 10 nucleotides matching TRBD2. The V gene's germline CDR1 is SGHAT and CDR2 FQNNGV. The CDR3 is 15 amino acids. In DNA, the CDR3 is TGTGCCAGCAGCACCGGGACTAGCGACACAGGTACGCGGTATTTT. It specifies CASSTGTSDTGTRYF.

As for this clonotype: The missing conserved phenylalanine or tryptophan at the end of this CDR3 makes a read error likely. The chain combines TRBV6-4 with TRBJ1-1; TRBD1 agrees at 7 bases. The CDR3 covers 17 residues. Per germline, CDR1 MRHNA and CDR2 SNTAGT. The CDR3 loop is CTSSEDSRGPMNTEAFH. CDR3 nucleotides: TGTACCAGCAGCGAAGATTCTAGGGGGCCTATGAACACTGAAGCTTTCCAT.

This chain uses TRBV6-1 with TRBJ2-1; D gene ambiguous. The CDR3 sequence is 14 residues long. V lost 11 bases and J 4 bases, leaving 18 bases between the germline ends. Germline V gene data show CDR1 as MNHNS and CDR2 as SASEGT. CDR3 residues: CACTGSLNYNEQFF. The CDR3 DNA sequence: TGTGCCTGCACTGGATCCCTCAATTACAATGAGCAGTTCTTC.

V gene TRBV5-4 combines with J gene TRBJ2-7; 9 nucleotides align to TRBD2. There are 15 residues in the CDR3. In germline, CDR1 is SGHNT, CDR2 YYREEE (reference sequence). CDR3 protein: CVNSLSGTSLDEQYF. CDR3 sequence (DNA): TGTGTCAACAGTCTCTCCGGGACTAGCCTTGACGAGCAGTACTTC. The variable domain in full, with the rest retrieved from reference TRBV5-4 and TRBJ2-7, is ETGVTQSPTHLIKTRGQQVTLRCSSQSGHNTVSWYQQALGQGPQFIFQYYREEENGRGNFPPRFSGLQFPNYSSELNVNALELDDSALYLCVNSLSGTSLDEQYFGPGTRLTVT.

About this clonotype: Mismatch with germline at one junction end may stem from a read error. The chain combines TRBV4-1 with TRBJ1-6, with 9 nucleotides matching TRBD1. Looked up from germline, CDR1 is MGHRA and CDR2 is YSYEKL. This CDR3 has 16 amino acids. The CDR3 spells CTSSHHLQGADLPIHF. The CDR3 coding sequence is TGCACCAGCAGCCACCACCTACAGGGGGCGGATTTACCCATCCACTTT.

As to this clonotype: No conserved phenylalanine or tryptophan ends this CDR3, so it is likely a read error. The chain is built from TRBV4-1 and TRBJ2-2, with D possibly TRBD1 on 5 matching bases. The CDR3 runs to 16 residues. Germline V gene sequence: CDR1 MGHRA, CDR2 YSYEKL. Written as DNA, the CDR3 is TGCGCCAGCAACGATCTGGACATGGGGTTAACCGGTGAGCTGTTTCTT. Amino acids: CASNDLDMGLTGELFL.

This clonotype was counted many times. The chain joins TRBV2 to TRBJ2-1, with D possibly being TRBD1 (5 bases). V shed 9 bases and J shed 0 bases, with 15 bases lying between them. Germline V CDR1 and CDR2: SNHLY, FYNNEI. The CDR3 totals 15 residues. The CDR3 DNA reads as TGTGCCAGTAGTCAGGACAAAAGCTCCTACAATGAGCAGTTCTTC. This gives the protein CASSQDKSSYNEQFF.

On this clonotype: Compared with germline, one end of the junction differs, possibly owing to a read error. V usage is TRBV5-1 and J usage is TRBJ2-6; D not certain. The length of the CDR3 is 15 residues. Per the germline V gene, CDR1 is SGHRS and CDR2 is YFSETQ. CDR3 residues: CASSAGDFGANVLTF. The CDR3 DNA sequence: TGCGCTAGCAGCGCCGGAGATTTTGGGGCCAACGTCCTGACTTTC.

This sequence joins TRBV11-1 and TRBJ2-2, with 7 positions matching TRBD2. V shed 10 bases and J 6 bases; nucleotides not matched to a gene: 14. Germline CDR1 reads SGHAT; CDR2 reads FQDESV (reference sequence). The CDR3 spans 15 residues. In DNA, the CDR3 is TGTGCCATCATCACAGCGGGACTTCCTCCCGGGGAGCTGTTTTTT. It codes for CAIITAGLPPGELFF.

Remarks on this clonotype: The junction departs from the called germline gene at one end, perhaps through a read error. The chain links TRBV4-1 to TRBJ1-5; tentative D call: TRBD2 (5 bases). Near its end, the DNA agrees better with TRBJ2-3, so the J call may be wrong. Per the germline V gene, CDR1 is MGHRA and CDR2 is YSYEKL. This CDR3 is 16 amino acids long. CDR3 bases: TGCGCCAGGAGCCAAGAAGTCGCGGACGGGGTTCTGCCCCAGTATTTT. This codes for CARSQEVADGVLPQYF.

The V call is TRBV29-1, the J call TRBJ2-1, with D possibly being TRBD2 (5 bases). The CDR3 has 15 residues. Between the trimmed V and J ends, which lost 7 bases and 1 base, there was a span of 17 bases. Germline CDR1 is SQVTM and CDR2 is ANQGSEA. The CDR3, as DNA: TGCAGCGCTGAGGCCGGGATCGGATCCTACAATGAGCAGTTCTTC. Translation gives CSAEAGIGSYNEQFF.

Regarding this clonotype: A much larger clonotype is one base distant, so this may be a read error. V and J are TRBV2 and TRBJ1-2; 8 positions agree with TRBD1. Germline V gives CDR1 SNHLY, CDR2 FYNNEI. CDR3 size: 14 residues. The J segment lost 3 bases and the V segment lost 7 bases, leaving 7 bases of the junction unmatched. The CDR3 DNA follows: TGTGCCAGCAATGGACAGGGCAGTGACTATGGCTACACCTTC. The encoded protein is CASNGQGSDYGYTF. The variable domain in full, with the rest retrieved from reference TRBV2 and TRBJ1-2, is EPEVTQTPSHQVTQMGQEVILRCVPISNHLYFYWYRQILGQKVEFLVSFYNNEISEKSEIFDDQFSVERPDGSNFTLKIRSTKLEDSAMYFCASNGQGSDYGYTFGSGTRLTVV.

About this clonotype: One end of the junction is discordant with germline, which a read error may explain. V and J are TRBV11-2 and TRBJ1-4; D remains ambiguous. The CDR3 contains 16 residues. Germline V gene data show CDR1 as SGHAT and CDR2 as FQNNGV. CDR3 in DNA: TGTGCCAGCTGCAAGGCTCCAGGAGGAACAAATGGAAAACTGTTTTTC. Translation: CASCKAPGGTNGKLFF.

Concerning this clonotype: The conserved phenylalanine or tryptophan is not found at the CDR3 terminus, so this likely reflects a read error. The gene calls are TRBV4-1 and TRBJ2-7; 7 nucleotides agree with TRBD2. V lost 9 bases to trimming and J lost 4 bases; unmatched junction nucleotides: 18. CDR3 size: 16 residues. Germline CDR1 is MGHRA and CDR2 is YSYEKL. CDR3 nucleotide sequence: TGCGCCAGTAGACAATCCCTAGCGGAGCCACTTTACGAGCAGTACCTA. This codes for CASRQSLAEPLYEQYL.

With respect to this clonotype: The conserved phenylalanine or tryptophan normally closing the CDR3 is absent here, so this likely arose from a read error. J is TRBJ2-7 and V is TRBV12-3 or TRBV12-4; D uncertain. The CDR3 extends over 12 amino acids. The DNA for the CDR3 is TGTGTTAGCAGTTTACTCTCCTACGAGCAGTACTTA. Its protein product is CVSSLLSYEQYL.

With regard to this clonotype: Mismatch with germline at one junction end may stem from a read error. V is TRBV4-2 and J is TRBJ2-7, with a tentative D call TRBD2 (6 bases). This CDR3 has 16 residues. The germline CDR1 and CDR2 sequences are LGHNA and YNFKEQ. The CDR3: CASNQAASVVSYKQYF. The CDR3 DNA sequence: TGTGCCAGCAACCAAGCAGCTAGCGTGGTTTCCTACAAGCAGTACTTC.

As concerns this clonotype: Compared with germline, one end of the junction differs, possibly owing to a read error. The CDR3 DNA reads TGTGCCAGCAGCCCCCTGACAGGAGCCCATCCCCATCATTTT. Residues: CASSPLTGAHPHHF. V is TRBV28 and J is TRBJ1-5; D may be TRBD1 (6 bases). From germline, CDR1 is MDHEN and CDR2 SYDVKM. The CDR3 is made up of 14 amino acids.

A note on this clonotype: Compared with germline, one end of the junction differs, possibly owing to a read error. This chain connects TRBV11-2 to TRBJ1-4, with D unclear. The CDR3 has 16 residues. Germline values: CDR1 SGHAT, CDR2 FQNNGV. In DNA form, the CDR3 reads TGTGCCAGCAGCAAGAGTCCTGGAGGAACAAATGAAAAACTGTCTTTT. Translation: CASSKSPGGTNEKLSF.

Remarks on this clonotype: No conserved phenylalanine or tryptophan ends this CDR3, so it is likely a read error. The genes are TRBV9 and TRBJ2-7; 8 bases align to TRBD1. The V and J ends lost 2 bases and 2 bases, in that order; junction bases with no gene match: 3. There are 14 residues in the CDR3. CDR1 is SGDLS and CDR2 is YYNGEE in the germline V gene. CDR3 sequence (DNA): TGTGCCAGCAGCGTTCAGGGGGCCACCTACGAGCAGTACTCC. It encodes CASSVQGATYEQYS.

Concerning this clonotype itself: This clone may be a read error of a much larger clone one base away. The CDR3 is CANSLVAGGPYEQYF. The CDR3, as DNA: TGTGCCAACAGCTTAGTAGCGGGAGGGCCATACGAGCAGTACTTC. The chain recombines TRBV11-2 with TRBJ2-7; 11 positions match TRBD2. The CDR3 runs 15 residues. The germline V gene has CDR1 SGHAT and CDR2 FQNNGV.